The 4 T cell receptor beta chains presented below share a single source sample, sequenced in a study of cytomegalovirus exposure and HLA in healthy donors (dated 2017 in TCRdb). Library prep was done by the immunoSEQ multiplex PCR assay. For the multiplex PCR, a mixture combining 60 forward primers for TCR Vbeta segments and 13 reverse primers for TCR Jbeta segments was used. TCRdb holds this immuneACCESS table with in-frame rearrangements only. Some clones are missing; in checked studies, unresolved V genes explain under half, and the rest has no known cause. The sample table lists a few hundred thousand clones, around 90% of them with a count of one. The ten largest make up around 1.7% of the sample. Sequenced: PBMCs. The receptors here all came from a girl aged 2-10 years in good health and CMV-seronegative.

V and J are TRBV7-2 and TRBJ1-5; D is perhaps TRBD1 (6 bases). V was pared by 2 bases and J by 2 bases, with 13 bases between. CDR1 is SGHTA and CDR2 is FQGNSA in the germline V gene. This CDR3 has 16 amino acids. In DNA, the CDR3 is TGTGCCAGCAGCTTAAGTGGGGCAGGGGGCAATCAGCCCCAGCATTTT. Protein: CASSLSGAGGNQPQHF.

The CDR3 reads CASSPGVAKGKKTDTQYF. The CDR3 DNA sequence: TGCGCCAGCAGCCCAGGGGTTGCAAAGGGAAAAAAGACAGATACGCAGTATTTT. This chain links TRBV4-1 with TRBJ2-3; D possibly corresponds to TRBD1 (6 bases). The CDR3 has 18 amino acids. The germline V gene encodes CDR1 MGHRA and CDR2 YSYEKL. The germline V and J ends were trimmed by 4 bases and 3 bases, with 23 bases remaining between them.

V and J are TRBV6-5 and TRBJ1-1; D possibly corresponds to TRBD1 (5 bases). Germline V gene lookup returns CDR1 MNHEY and CDR2 SVGAGI. This CDR3 contains 16 residues. V was cut by 0 bases and J by 1 base, with 12 bases left in between. CDR3: CASSYSGEGWNTEAFF. CDR3 coding DNA: TGTGCCAGCAGTTACTCAGGGGAGGGGTGGAACACTGAAGCTTTCTTT.

The gene calls are TRBV6-5 and TRBJ1-5, with D possibly matching TRBD1 (5 bases). Germline V gives CDR1 MNHEY, CDR2 SVGAGI. V was shortened by 6 bases and J by 5 bases, with 11 bases between the two germline ends. The CDR3 is made up of 13 amino acids. The CDR3 is CASSNVRDQPQHF. CDR3 bases: TGTGCCAGCAGCAATGTCAGGGATCAGCCCCAGCATTTT.